This T cell receptor (beta chain) is from a study of T cell responses to AZD1222 COVID-19 vaccine. Germline values: CDR1 LNHDA, CDR2 SQIVND (reference sequence). The CDR3 totals 12 residues. Trimming cost V 3 bases and J 8 bases, with 9 bases left between them. Researchers grouped second doses given at about 4 or about 12 weeks into one pool. Measured with immunoSEQ multiplex PCR; TCRdb has only the in-frame clones, and not every one. In the table there are some 150,000 clones, approximately 90% of which are singletons. General observations from the study: Unmutated variant regions are reportedly the target of nearly half of TCRs that are spike-specific. Scientists sampled the repertoires only once the peak T cell response had passed.

With respect to this clone: Its antigen is undetermined.

Sequenced material: peripheral blood, taken 28 days after the second AZD1222 dose. The clonotype originates from an adult who received the AZD1222 COVID-19 vaccine. The rearrangement uses TRBV19 and TRBJ2-3; D may correspond to TRBD1 or TRBD2 (5 bases each). DNA for the CDR3: TGTGCCAGTAGTATCGATGGGGGTACGCAGTATTTT. It translates to CASSIDGGTQYF.